This TCR beta chain was retrieved from a study of CD8 T cells in ankylosing spondylitis. Trimming took off 4 bases at V and 6 bases at J, with 10 bases between the two ends. The CDR3 consists of 12 residues. CDR1 MNHNS and CDR2 SASEGT come from the germline V gene. MiXCR was run by TCRdb on the 5' RACE reads, yielding one entry per CDR3 protein. This table holds approximately 500,000 distinct CDR3 sequences, approximately 12% found once. Study outcomes and limitations: Seemingly characteristic of ankylosing spondylitis blood was a TCR beta motif consisting of about 8 highly homologous variants.

This clonotype was seen a few times. Its antigen is still unknown. The clonotype comes from a male donor with ankylosing spondylitis. This chain uses TRBV6-1 with TRBJ2-7; D uncertain. Sequenced sample: blood, either unsorted or a sorted T cell fraction (not recorded which). The CDR3 loop is CASSGAGTEQYV. For the CDR3, the DNA is TGTGCCAGCAGTGGTGCAGGTACCGAGCAGTACGTC.